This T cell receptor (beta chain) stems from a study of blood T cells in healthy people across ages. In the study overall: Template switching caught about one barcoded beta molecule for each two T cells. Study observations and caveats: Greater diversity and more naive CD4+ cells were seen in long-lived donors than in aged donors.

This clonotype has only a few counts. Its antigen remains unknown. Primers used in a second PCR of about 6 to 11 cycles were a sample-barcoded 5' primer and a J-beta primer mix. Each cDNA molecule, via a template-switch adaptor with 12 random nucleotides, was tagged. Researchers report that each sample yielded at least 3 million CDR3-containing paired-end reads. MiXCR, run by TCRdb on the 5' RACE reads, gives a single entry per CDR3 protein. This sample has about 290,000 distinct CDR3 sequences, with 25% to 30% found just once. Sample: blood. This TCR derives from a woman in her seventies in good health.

CDR3 sequence reads: CSASPSQHEQFF. CDR3 DNA sequence: TGCAGTGCTAGCCCTAGTCAGCATGAGCAGTTCTTC. This chain joins TRBV20-1 and TRBJ2-1, with D unresolved. V shed 3 bases and J shed 8 bases, with 11 bases lying between them. The CDR3 has 12 residues. CDR1 and CDR2 from the germline V gene are DFQATT and SNEGSKA (reference sequence).